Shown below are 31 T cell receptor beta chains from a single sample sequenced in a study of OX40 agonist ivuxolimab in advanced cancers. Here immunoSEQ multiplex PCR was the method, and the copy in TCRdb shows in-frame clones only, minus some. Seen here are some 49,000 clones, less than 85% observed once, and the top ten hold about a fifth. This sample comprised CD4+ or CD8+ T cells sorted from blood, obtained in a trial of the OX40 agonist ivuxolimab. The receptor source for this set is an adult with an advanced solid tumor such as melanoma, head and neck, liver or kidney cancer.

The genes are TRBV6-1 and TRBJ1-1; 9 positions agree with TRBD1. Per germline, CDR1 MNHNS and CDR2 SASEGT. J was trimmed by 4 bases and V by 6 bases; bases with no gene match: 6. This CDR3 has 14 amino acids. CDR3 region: CASSPQGATTEAFF. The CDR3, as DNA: TGTGCCAGCAGCCCACAGGGGGCGACCACTGAAGCTTTCTTT.

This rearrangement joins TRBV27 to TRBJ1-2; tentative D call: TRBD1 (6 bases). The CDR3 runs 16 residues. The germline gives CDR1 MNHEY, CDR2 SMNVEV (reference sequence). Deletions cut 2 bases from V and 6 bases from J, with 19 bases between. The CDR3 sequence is CASSLVPSWGRNGYTF. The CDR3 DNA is TGTGCCAGCAGTTTAGTTCCTTCCTGGGGGCGGAATGGCTACACCTTC.

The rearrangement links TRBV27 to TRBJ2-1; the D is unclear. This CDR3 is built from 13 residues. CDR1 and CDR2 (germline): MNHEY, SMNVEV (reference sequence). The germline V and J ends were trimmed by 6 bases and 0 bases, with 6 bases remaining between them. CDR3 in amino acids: CASSLNSYNEQFF. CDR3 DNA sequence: TGTGCCAGCAGCCTAAACTCCTACAATGAGCAGTTCTTC.

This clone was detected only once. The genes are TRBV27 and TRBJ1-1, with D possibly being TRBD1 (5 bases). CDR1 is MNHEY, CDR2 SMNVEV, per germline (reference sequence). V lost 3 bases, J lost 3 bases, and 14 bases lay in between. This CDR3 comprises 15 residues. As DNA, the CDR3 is TGTGCCAGCAGTTTGTCCCAGGGATCCGACACTGAAGCTTTCTTT. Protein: CASSLSQGSDTEAFF.

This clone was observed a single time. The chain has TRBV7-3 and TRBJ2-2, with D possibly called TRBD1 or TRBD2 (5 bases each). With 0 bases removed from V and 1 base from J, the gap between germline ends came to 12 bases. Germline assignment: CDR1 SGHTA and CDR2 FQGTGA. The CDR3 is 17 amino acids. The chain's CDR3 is CASSLTDGTMNTGELFF. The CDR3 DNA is TGTGCCAGCAGCTTAACGGACGGGACCATGAACACCGGGGAGCTGTTTTTT.

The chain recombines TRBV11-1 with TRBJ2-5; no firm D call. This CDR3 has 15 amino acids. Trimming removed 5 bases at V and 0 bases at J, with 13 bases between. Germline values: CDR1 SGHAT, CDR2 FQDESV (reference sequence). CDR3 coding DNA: TGTGCCAGCAGCCCAGAAAACGTCAACCAAGAGACCCAGTACTTC. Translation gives CASSPENVNQETQYF.

DNA of the CDR3: TGTGCCAGCAGCGAGGGGGGCGGTAGGGAAAAGTTCTTC. Amino acid sequence: CASSEGGGREKFF. The chain joins TRBV9 to TRBJ2-1; either TRBD1 or TRBD2 may supply D (6 bases each). The V and J ends lost 3 bases and 14 bases respectively, with 18 bases between them. The CDR3 consists of 13 residues. Germline CDR1 is SGDLS and CDR2 is YYNGEE.

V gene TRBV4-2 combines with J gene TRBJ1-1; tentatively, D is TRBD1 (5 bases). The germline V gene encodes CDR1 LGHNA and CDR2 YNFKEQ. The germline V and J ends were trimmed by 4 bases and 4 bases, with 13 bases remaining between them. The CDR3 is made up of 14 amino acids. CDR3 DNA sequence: TGTGCCAGCAGCCGGTCCGGGGCGTCCACTGAAGCTTTCTTT. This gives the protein CASSRSGASTEAFF.

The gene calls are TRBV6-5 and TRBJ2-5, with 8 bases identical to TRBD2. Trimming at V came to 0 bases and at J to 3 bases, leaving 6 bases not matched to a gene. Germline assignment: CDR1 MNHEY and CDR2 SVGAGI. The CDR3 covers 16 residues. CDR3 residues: CASSYSGGGPEETQYF. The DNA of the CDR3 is TGTGCCAGCAGTTACTCTGGCGGGGGGCCTGAAGAGACCCAGTACTTC.

The CDR3 spells CASSSWTASSGSPLHF. CDR3 DNA sequence: TGTGCCAGCAGCTCATGGACAGCGTCGAGTGGTTCACCCCTCCACTTT. The rearrangement joins TRBV11-2 to TRBJ1-6, with D perhaps TRBD1 (6 bases). Germline lookup yields CDR1 SGHAT and CDR2 FQNNGV. The CDR3 length is 16 residues. V dropped 4 bases and J dropped 9 bases, with 19 bases sitting between them. Combining the CDR3 with reference TRBV11-2 and TRBJ1-6 gives the whole variable domain EAGVAQSPRYKIIEKRQSVAFWCNPISGHATLYWYQQILGQGPKLLIQFQNNGVVDDSQLPKDRFSAERLKGVDSTLKIQPAKLEDSAVYLCASSSWTASSGSPLHFGNGTRLTVT.

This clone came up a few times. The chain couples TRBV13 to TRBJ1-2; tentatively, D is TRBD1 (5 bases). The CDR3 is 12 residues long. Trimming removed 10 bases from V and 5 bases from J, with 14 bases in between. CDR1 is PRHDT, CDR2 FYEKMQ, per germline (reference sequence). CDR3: CATGTRTYGYTF. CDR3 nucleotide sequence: TGTGCCACGGGGACGCGGACGTATGGCTACACCTTC.

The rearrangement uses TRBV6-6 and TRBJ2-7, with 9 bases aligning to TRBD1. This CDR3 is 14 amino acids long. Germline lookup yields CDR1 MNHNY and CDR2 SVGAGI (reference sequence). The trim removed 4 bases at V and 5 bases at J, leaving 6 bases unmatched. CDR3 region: CASSFETGGDEQYF. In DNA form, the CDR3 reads TGTGCCAGCAGTTTCGAAACAGGGGGCGACGAGCAGTACTTC.

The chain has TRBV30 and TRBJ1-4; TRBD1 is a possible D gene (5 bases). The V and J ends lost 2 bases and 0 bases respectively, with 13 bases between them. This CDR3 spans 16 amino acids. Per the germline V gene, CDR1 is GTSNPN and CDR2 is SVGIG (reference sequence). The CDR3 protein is CAWSPEGIATNEKLFF. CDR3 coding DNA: TGTGCCTGGAGTCCCGAGGGGATTGCAACTAATGAAAAACTGTTTTTT.

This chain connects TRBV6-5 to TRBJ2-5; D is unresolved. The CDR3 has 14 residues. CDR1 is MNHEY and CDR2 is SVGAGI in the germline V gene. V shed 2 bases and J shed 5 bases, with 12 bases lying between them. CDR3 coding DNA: TGTGCCAGCAGTTACCGGGCCGCCCAGGAGACCCAGTACTTC. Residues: CASSYRAAQETQYF.

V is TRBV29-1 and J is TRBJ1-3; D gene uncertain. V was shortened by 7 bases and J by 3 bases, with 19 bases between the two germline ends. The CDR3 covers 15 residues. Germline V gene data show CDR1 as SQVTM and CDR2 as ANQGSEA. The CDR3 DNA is TGCAGCGCCGGGGTAGGGCCGGATGGTGGAAACACCATATATTTT. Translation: CSAGVGPDGGNTIYF.

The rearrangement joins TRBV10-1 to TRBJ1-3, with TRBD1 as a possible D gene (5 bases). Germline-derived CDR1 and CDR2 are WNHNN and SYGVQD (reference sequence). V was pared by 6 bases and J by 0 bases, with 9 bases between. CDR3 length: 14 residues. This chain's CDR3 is CASRGLTSGNTIYF. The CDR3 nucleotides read TGCGCCAGCAGGGGACTCACCTCTGGAAACACCATATATTTT.

The CDR3 protein is CASSPRDRSSEAFF. CDR3 in DNA: TGTGCCAGCAGCCCCCGGGACAGGAGTTCTGAAGCTTTCTTT. The chain joins TRBV5-4 to TRBJ1-1, with TRBD1 identical over 8 bases. Germline loops: CDR1 SGHNT, CDR2 YYREEE (reference sequence). The CDR3 is made up of 14 amino acids. Trimming at V came to 4 bases and at J to 6 bases, leaving 8 bases not matched to a gene.

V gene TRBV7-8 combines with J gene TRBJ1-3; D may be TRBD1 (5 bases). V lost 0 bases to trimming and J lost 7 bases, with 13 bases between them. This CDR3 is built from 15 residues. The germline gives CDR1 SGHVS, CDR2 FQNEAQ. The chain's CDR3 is CASSLAGSGGNTIYF. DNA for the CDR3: TGTGCCAGCAGCTTAGCGGGTTCGGGGGGGAACACCATATATTTT.

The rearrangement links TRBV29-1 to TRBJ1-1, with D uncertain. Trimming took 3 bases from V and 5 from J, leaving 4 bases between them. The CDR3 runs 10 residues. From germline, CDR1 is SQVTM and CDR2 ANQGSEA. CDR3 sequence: CSVDLTEAFF. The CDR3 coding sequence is TGCAGCGTTGATCTTACTGAAGCTTTCTTT.

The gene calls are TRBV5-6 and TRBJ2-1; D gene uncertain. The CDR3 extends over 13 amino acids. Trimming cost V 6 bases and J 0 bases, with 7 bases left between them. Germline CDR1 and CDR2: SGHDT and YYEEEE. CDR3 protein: CASTLSSYNEQFF. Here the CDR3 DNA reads TGTGCCAGCACCCTGAGCTCCTACAATGAGCAGTTCTTC.

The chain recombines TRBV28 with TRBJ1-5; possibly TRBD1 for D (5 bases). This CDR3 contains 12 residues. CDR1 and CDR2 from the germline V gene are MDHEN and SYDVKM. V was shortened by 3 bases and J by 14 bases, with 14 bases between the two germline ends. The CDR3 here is CASSFGGALEHF. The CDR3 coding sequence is TGTGCCAGCAGTTTTGGAGGGGCGCTTGAGCATTTT.

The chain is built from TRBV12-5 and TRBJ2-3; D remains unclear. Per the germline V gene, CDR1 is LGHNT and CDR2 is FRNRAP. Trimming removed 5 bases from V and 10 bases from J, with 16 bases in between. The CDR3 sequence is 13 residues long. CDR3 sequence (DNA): TGTGCTAGTGGTACCTCGGACGGTTTTGCGCAGTATTTT. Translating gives CASGTSDGFAQYF.

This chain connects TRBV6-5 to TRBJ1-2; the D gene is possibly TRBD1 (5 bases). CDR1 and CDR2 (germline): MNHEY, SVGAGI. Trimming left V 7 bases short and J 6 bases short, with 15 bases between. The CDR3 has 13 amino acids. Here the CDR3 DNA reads TGTGCCAGCACCCTGGTCCTGGGACATGGCTACACCTTC. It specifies CASTLVLGHGYTF.

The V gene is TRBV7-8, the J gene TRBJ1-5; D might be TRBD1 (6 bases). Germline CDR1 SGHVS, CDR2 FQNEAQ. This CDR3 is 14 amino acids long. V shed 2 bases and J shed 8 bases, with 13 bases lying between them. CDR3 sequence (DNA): TGTGCCAGCAGCTTACTGGGGGGCGGAGAGCCCCAGCATTTT. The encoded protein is CASSLLGGGEPQHF.

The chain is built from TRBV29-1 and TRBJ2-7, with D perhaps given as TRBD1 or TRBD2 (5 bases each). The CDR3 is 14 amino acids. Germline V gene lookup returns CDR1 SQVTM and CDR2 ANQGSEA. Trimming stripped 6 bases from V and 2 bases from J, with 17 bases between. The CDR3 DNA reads TGCAGCGTAACCGGGACCGTCGATCCCTACGAGCAGTACTTC. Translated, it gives CSVTGTVDPYEQYF.

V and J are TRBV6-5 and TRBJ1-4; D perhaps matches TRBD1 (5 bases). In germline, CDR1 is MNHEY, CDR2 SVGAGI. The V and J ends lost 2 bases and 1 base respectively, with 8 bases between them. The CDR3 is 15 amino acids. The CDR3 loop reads CASSYSTGTNEKLFF. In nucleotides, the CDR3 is TGTGCCAGCAGTTACAGCACAGGAACTAATGAAAAACTGTTTTTT.

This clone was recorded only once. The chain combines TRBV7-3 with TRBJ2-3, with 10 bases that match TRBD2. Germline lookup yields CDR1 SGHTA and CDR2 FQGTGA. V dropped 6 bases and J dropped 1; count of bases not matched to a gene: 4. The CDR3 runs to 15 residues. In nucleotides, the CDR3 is TGTGCCAGCAGTTCCGGGACTAGCGGCACAGATACGCAGTATTTT. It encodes CASSSGTSGTDTQYF.

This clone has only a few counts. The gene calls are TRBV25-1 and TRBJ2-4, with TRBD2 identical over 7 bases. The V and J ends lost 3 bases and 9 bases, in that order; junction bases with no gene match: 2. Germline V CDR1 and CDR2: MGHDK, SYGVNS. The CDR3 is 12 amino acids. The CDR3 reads CASSDGRGIQYF. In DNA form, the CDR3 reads TGTGCCAGCAGTGATGGGAGGGGCATTCAGTACTTC.

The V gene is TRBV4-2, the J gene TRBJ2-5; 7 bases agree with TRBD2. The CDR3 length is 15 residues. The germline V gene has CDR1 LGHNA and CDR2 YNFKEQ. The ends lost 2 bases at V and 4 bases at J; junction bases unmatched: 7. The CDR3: CASSQFSGGGETQYF. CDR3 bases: TGTGCCAGCAGCCAATTTTCGGGGGGAGGAGAGACCCAGTACTTC.

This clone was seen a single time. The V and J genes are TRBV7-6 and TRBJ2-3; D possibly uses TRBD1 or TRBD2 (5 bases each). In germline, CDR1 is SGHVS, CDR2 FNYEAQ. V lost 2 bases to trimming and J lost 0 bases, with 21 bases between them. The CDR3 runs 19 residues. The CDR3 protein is CASSLYPPGRSTSTDTQYF. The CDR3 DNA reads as TGTGCCAGCAGCTTATACCCCCCGGGGCGAAGTACTAGCACAGATACGCAGTATTTT.

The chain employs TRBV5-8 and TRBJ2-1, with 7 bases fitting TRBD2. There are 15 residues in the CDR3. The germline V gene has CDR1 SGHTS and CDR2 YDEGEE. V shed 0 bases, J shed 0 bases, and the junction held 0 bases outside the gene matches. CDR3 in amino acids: CASSLGGGSYNEQFF. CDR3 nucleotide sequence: TGTGCCAGCAGCTTGGGGGGGGGCTCCTACAATGAGCAGTTCTTC.